The clone carrying this TCR beta chain has a count of ten or more. TCRdb fed the reads into MiXCR, producing one record per CDR3 protein. This table has under 250,000 distinct CDR3 sequences, 25% to 35% appearing once. The data stem from a study of kidney transplant recipient with SARS-CoV-2 infection. The sequence was collected from a male patient aged 25-45 years who had COVID-19 and was a kidney transplant recipient. Some T cells could come from the graft donor. Sequenced here: a blood sample, sampled at baseline and on day 111 from a kidney transplant recipient.

This CDR3 is CASSLGSGGNYEQYF. For the CDR3, the DNA is TGCGCCAGCAGCTTGGGTAGCGGGGGGAACTACGAGCAGTACTTC. The chain carries TRBV5-1 and TRBJ2-7; TRBD2 matches 10 bases. V was clipped by 0 bases and J by 3 bases; unmatched bases: 3. This CDR3 contains 15 residues. CDR1 and CDR2 (germline): SGHRS, YFSETQ.